A selection of T cell receptor beta chains follows, all from one sample in a study of T cell responses to AZD1222 COVID-19 vaccine. Sequencing used immunoSEQ multiplex PCR; TCRdb keeps in-frame clones, though not all of them. The sample has around 88,000 clones, roughly 89% seen once. The sample was peripheral blood, taken on day 0 of MenACWY control vaccination. The origin of the receptors is an adult in good health. The CDR3 runs from the conserved cysteine through the conserved F or W. A D gene is named only where the DNA matches it firmly. Clone size appears in some rows only: once, few, many, or a class for an expanded clone.

>few|TRBD1|16|TRBV7-2|TRBJ1-4
CASSSRDRVGSEKLFF
TGTGCCAGCAGCTCGCGGGACAGGGTCGGTAGTGAAAAACTGTTTTTT
>.|TRBD1|19|TRBV7-2|TRBJ1-5
CASSPYRTGGSYSNQPQHF
TGTGCCAGCAGCCCCTATCGGACAGGGGGCTCTTATAGCAATCAGCCCCAGCATTTT
>.|.|16|TRBV19|TRBJ2-3
CASSIDNFGLTDTQYF
TGTGCCAGTAGTATAGATAACTTTGGGCTCACAGATACGCAGTATTTT
>.|TRBD1|17|TRBV9|TRBJ2-5
CASSVGGTGVLQETQYF
TGTGCCAGCAGCGTAGGGGGGACAGGGGTTCTCCAAGAGACCCAGTACTTC
>.|TRBD1|15|TRBV30|TRBJ1-5
CAWSSGQGGGQPQHF
TGTGCCTGGAGCTCTGGACAGGGGGGGGGTCAGCCCCAGCATTTT
>.|TRBD1|15|TRBV5-1|TRBJ1-6
CASSLRDRDNSPLHF
TGCGCCAGCAGCTTGCGGGACAGAGATAATTCACCCCTCCACTTT
>.|TRBD1|15|TRBV5-1|TRBJ2-7
CASSYPGQGSYEQYF
TGCGCCAGCAGTTACCCGGGACAGGGGTCCTACGAGCAGTACTTC
>.|TRBD2|17|TRBV14|TRBJ2-1
CASSQAPGGPKRNEQFF
TGTGCCAGCAGCCAGGCTCCGGGGGGGCCAAAAAGGAATGAGCAGTTCTTC
>.|.|15|TRBV7-6|TRBJ2-3
CASSLGWGGTDTQYF
TGTGCCAGCAGCTTAGGCTGGGGAGGCACAGATACGCAGTATTTT
>.|TRBD1|14|TRBV3-1/TRBV3-2|TRBJ2-5
CASSQTQGLGTQYF
TGTGCCAGCAGCCAGACACAGGGGCTTGGGACCCAGTACTTC
>once|.|15|TRBV6-6|TRBJ1-1
CASSYASGQNTEAFF
TGTGCCAGCAGTTACGCGTCGGGACAGAACACTGAAGCTTTCTTT
>.|.|15|TRBV6-5|TRBJ1-3
CASSYSIFSGNTIYF
TGTGCCAGCAGTTACTCGATCTTCTCTGGAAACACCATATATTTT
>.|.|15|TRBV4-1|TRBJ1-3
CASSPTGSSGNTIYF
TGCGCCAGCAGTCCGACCGGGAGCTCTGGAAACACCATATATTTT
>.|.|17|TRBV7-8|TRBJ1-5
CASSLGILGPGNQPQHF
TGTGCCAGCAGCTTAGGAATTCTCGGGCCGGGCAATCAGCCCCAGCATTTT
>.|.|14|TRBV10-3|TRBJ1-2
CAATGGGQISGYTF
TGTGCCGCCACCGGGGGGGGGCAGATAAGTGGCTACACCTTC
>.|TRBD1|15|TRBV5-1|TRBJ1-5
CASSSDGQANQPQHF
TGCGCCAGCAGCTCCGATGGACAGGCCAATCAGCCCCAGCATTTT
>.|TRBD1|15|TRBV9|TRBJ2-3
CASSVGTGGADTQYF
TGTGCCAGCAGCGTAGGAACAGGGGGCGCAGATACGCAGTATTTT
>.|.|16|TRBV14|TRBJ1-2
CASSQALRTSRYGYTF
TGTGCCAGCAGCCAAGCACTCCGGACCAGTCGGTATGGCTACACCTTC
>.|.|12|TRBV9|TRBJ1-3
CASSVPGNTIYF
TGTGCCAGCAGCGTCCCCGGAAACACCATATATTTT
>.|TRBD2|14|TRBV10-2|TRBJ2-1
CAYGGSSSYNEQFF
TGCGCCTACGGGGGGTCGAGCTCCTACAATGAGCAGTTCTTC
>.|.|13|TRBV29-1|TRBJ1-4
CSVGPRLGEKLFF
TGCAGCGTTGGTCCCAGGTTGGGAGAAAAACTGTTTTTT
>.|.|15|TRBV4-2|TRBJ1-2
CASSQDGQNTYGYTF
TGTGCCAGCAGCCAAGATGGCCAGAATACCTATGGCTACACCTTC
>.|.|14|TRBV29-1|TRBJ2-3
CSVEAGAHTDTQYF
TGCAGCGTTGAAGCGGGGGCCCACACAGATACGCAGTATTTT
>.|.|15|TRBV27|TRBJ2-2
CASRPPGARGGELFF
TGTGCCAGCAGGCCCCCAGGGGCAAGGGGCGGGGAGCTGTTTTTT
>.|.|15|TRBV3-1/TRBV3-2|TRBJ2-3
CASSQGGGRTDTQYF
TGTGCCAGCAGCCAAGGAGGGGGACGCACAGATACGCAGTATTTT
>.|TRBD1|14|TRBV19|TRBJ2-7
CASTLDRASVEQYF
TGTGCCAGTACGTTGGACAGGGCGTCGGTCGAGCAGTACTTC
>.|.|14|TRBV20-1|TRBJ1-2
CSASGGRRNYGYTF
TGCAGTGCTAGTGGCGGGAGGAGGAACTATGGCTACACCTTC
>.|.|15|TRBV6-6|TRBJ2-5
CASSTIRDVASAQYF
TGTGCCAGCAGTACGATTCGGGACGTCGCTTCGGCCCAGTACTTC
>.|.|14|TRBV28|TRBJ1-2
CASRRGRTNYGYTF
TGTGCCAGCAGGCGGGGACGTACTAACTATGGCTACACCTTC
>.|.|13|TRBV19|TRBJ1-4
CASGTTMDEKLFF
TGTGCCAGTGGGACGACGATGGATGAAAAACTGTTTTTT
>.|TRBD1|18|TRBV24-1|TRBJ1-1
CAITKAPRGEVPVTEAFF
TGTGCCATTACCAAAGCCCCCAGGGGGGAGGTACCGGTGACTGAAGCTTTCTTT
>.|TRBD2|15|TRBV7-6|TRBJ2-1
CASRPTGTSVDEQFF
TGTGCCAGCAGACCGACCGGGACTAGCGTGGATGAGCAGTTCTTC
>.|.|14|TRBV5-4|TRBJ1-1
CASSLTEMNTEAFF
TGTGCCAGCAGCTTGACAGAAATGAACACTGAAGCTTTCTTT
>.|.|13|TRBV7-3|TRBJ2-1
CASSLRGNNEQFF
TGTGCCAGCAGCTTACGAGGGAACAATGAGCAGTTCTTC
>.|TRBD2|15|TRBV7-2|TRBJ2-7
CASSLASGGNYEQYF
TGTGCCAGCAGCTTAGCTAGCGGGGGAAACTACGAGCAGTACTTC
>.|.|16|TRBV6-5|TRBJ1-3
CASSSHGTGAGNTIYF
TGTGCCAGCAGTTCCCACGGGACCGGAGCTGGAAACACCATATATTTT